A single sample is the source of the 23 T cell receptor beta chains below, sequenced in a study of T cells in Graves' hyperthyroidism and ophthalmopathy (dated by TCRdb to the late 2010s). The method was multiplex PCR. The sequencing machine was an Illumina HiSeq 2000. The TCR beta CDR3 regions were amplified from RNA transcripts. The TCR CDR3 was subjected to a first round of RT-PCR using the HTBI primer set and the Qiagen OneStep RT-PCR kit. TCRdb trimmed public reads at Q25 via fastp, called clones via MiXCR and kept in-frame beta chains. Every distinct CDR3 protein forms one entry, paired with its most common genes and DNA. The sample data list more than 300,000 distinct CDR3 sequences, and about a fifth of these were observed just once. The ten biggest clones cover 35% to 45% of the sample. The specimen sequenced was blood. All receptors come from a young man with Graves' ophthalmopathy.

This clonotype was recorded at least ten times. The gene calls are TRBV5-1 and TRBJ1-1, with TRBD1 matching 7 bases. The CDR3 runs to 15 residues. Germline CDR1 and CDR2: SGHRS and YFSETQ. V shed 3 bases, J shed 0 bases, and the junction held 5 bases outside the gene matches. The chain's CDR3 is CASSSKQGMNTEAFF. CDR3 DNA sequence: TGCGCCAGCAGCTCGAAACAGGGGATGAACACTGAAGCTTTCTTT.

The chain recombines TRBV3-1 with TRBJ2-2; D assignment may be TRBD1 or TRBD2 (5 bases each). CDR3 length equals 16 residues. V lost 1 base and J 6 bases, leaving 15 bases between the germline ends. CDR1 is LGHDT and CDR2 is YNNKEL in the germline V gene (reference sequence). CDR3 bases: TGTGCCAGCAGCCAAGGCAGGGAGTGGTACCCCGGGGAGCTGTTTTTT. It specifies CASSQGREWYPGELFF.

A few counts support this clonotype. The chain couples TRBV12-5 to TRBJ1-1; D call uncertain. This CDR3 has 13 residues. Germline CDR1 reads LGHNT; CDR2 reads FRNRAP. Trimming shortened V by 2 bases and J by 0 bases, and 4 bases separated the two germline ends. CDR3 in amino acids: CASGLHLNTEAFF. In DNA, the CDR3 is TGTGCTAGTGGTTTGCACTTGAACACTGAAGCTTTCTTT.

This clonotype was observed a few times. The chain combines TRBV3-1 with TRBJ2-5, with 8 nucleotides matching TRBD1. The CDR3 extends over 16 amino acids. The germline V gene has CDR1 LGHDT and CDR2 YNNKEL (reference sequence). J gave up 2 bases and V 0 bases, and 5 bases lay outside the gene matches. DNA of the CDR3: TGTGCCAGCAGCCAAGAGCAGGGGGCGCATCAAGAGACCCAGTACTTC. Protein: CASSQEQGAHQETQYF.

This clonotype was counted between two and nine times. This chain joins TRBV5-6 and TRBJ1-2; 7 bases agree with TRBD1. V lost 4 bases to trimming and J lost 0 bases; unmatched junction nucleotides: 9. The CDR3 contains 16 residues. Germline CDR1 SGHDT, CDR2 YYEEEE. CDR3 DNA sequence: TGTGCCAGCAGCCCATCCGGGACAGCGACTAACTATGGCTACACCTTC. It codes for CASSPSGTATNYGYTF.

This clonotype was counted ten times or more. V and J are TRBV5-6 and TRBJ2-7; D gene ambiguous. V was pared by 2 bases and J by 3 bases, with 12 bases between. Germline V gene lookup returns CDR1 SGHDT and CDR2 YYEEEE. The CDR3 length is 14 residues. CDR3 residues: CASSFSLVVYEQYF. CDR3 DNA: TGTGCCAGCAGCTTCTCCCTGGTTGTCTACGAGCAGTACTTC.

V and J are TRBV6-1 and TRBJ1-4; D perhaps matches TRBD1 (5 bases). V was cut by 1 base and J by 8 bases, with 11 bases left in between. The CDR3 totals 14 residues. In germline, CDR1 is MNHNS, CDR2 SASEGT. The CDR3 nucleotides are TGTGCCAGCAGTGAAGGGGGGTCGGTCGAAAAACTGTTTTTT. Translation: CASSEGGSVEKLFF.

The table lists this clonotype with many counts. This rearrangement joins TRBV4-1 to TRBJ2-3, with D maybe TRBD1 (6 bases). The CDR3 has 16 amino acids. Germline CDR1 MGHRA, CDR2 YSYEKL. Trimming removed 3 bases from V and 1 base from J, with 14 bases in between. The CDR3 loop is CASSQEWGHRTDTQYF. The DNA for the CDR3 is TGCGCCAGCAGCCAGGAATGGGGACATCGCACAGATACGCAGTATTTT.

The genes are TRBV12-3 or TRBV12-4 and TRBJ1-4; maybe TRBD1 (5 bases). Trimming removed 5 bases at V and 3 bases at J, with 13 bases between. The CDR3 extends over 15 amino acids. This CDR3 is CASSLGTVPNEKLFF. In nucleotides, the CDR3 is TGTGCCAGCAGTCTGGGGACCGTACCTAATGAAAAACTGTTTTTT.

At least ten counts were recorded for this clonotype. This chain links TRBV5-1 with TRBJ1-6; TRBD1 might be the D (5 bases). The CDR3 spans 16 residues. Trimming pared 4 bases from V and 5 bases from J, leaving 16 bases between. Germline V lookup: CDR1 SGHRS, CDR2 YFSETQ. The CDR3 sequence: CASSPSQGRDNSPLHF. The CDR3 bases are TGCGCCAGCAGCCCGAGCCAGGGAAGGGATAATTCACCCCTCCACTTT.

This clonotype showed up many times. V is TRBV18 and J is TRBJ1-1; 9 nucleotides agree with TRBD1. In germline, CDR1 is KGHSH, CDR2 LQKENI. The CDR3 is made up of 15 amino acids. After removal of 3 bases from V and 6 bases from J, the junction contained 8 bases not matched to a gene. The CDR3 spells CASSPWDREGAEAFF. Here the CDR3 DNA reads TGTGCCAGCTCACCTTGGGACAGGGAAGGCGCTGAAGCTTTCTTT.

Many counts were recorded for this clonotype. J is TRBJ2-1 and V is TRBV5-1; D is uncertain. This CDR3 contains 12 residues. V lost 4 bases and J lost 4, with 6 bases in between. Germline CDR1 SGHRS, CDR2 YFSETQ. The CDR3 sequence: CASSLKYNEQFF. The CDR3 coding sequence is TGCGCCAGCAGCCTCAAATACAATGAGCAGTTCTTC.

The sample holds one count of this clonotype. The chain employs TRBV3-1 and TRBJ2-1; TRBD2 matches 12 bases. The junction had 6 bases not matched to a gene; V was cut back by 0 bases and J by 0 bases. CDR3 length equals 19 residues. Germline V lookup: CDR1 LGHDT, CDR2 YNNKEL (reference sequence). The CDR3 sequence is CASSQERASGRASYNEQFF. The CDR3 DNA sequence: TGTGCCAGCAGCCAAGAAAGGGCTAGCGGGAGGGCCTCCTACAATGAGCAGTTCTTC.

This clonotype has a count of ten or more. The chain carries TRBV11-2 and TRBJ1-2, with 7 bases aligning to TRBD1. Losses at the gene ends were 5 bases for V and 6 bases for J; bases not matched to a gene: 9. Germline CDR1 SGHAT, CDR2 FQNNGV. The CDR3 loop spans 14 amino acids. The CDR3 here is CASSISRDSNGYTF. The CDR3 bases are TGTGCCAGCAGCATCTCCCGGGACAGTAATGGCTACACCTTC.

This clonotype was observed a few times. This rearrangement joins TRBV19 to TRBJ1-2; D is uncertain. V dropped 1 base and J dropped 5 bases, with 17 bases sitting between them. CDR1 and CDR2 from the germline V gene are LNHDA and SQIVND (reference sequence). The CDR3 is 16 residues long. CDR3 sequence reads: CASSIGVDRPGYGYTF. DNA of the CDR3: TGTGCCAGTAGTATAGGTGTCGACCGCCCTGGGTATGGCTACACCTTC.

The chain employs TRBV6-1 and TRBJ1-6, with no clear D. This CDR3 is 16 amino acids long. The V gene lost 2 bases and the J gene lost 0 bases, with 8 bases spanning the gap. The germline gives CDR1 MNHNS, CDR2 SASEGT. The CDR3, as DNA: TGTGCCAGCAGTGAATGGTCTGGCTCCTATAATTCACCCCTCCACTTT. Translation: CASSEWSGSYNSPLHF.

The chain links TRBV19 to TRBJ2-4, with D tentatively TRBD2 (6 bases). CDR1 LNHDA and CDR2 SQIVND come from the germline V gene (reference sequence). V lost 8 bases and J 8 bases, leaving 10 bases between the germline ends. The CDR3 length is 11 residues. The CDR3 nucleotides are TGTGCCAGTGCTTCGGGGGACATTCAGTACTTC. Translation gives CASASGDIQYF.

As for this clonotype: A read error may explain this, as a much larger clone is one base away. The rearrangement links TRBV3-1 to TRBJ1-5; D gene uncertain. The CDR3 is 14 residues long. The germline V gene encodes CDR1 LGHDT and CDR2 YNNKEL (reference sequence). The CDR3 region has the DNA TGTGCCAGCAGCCAAGGAACACCCAATCAGCCCCAGCGTTTT. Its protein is CASSQGTPNQPQRF.

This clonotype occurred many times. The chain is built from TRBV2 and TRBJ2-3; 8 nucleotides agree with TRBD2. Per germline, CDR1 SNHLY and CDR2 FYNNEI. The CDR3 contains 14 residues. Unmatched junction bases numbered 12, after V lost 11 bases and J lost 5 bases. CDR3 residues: CAGSGTSGGDTQYF. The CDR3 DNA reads TGTGCCGGTTCCGGGACTAGTGGGGGAGATACGCAGTATTTT.

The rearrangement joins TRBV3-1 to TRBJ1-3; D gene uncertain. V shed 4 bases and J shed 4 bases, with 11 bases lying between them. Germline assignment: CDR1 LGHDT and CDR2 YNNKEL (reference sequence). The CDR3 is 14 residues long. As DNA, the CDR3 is TGTGCCAGCAGCCGAGATCCCCAGGGAAACACCATATATTTT. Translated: CASSRDPQGNTIYF. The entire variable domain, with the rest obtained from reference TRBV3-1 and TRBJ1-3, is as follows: DTAVSQTPKYLVTQMGNDKSIKCEQNLGHDTMYWYKQDSKKFLKIMFSYNNKELIINETVPNRFSPKSPDKAHLNLHINSLELGDSAVYFCASSRDPQGNTIYFGEGSWLTVV.

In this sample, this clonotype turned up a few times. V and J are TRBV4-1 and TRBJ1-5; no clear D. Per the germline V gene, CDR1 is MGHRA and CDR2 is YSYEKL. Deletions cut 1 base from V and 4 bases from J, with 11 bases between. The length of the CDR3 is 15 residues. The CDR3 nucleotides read TGCGCCAGCAGCCAAGCGGCAGGTGAGAATCAGCCCCAGCATTTT. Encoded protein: CASSQAAGENQPQHF.

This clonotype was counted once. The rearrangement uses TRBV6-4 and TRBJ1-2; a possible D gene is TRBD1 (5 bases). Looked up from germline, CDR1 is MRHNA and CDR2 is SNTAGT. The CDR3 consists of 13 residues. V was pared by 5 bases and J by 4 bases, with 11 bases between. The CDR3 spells CASSLKGAYGYTF. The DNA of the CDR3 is TGTGCCAGCAGTTTAAAAGGGGCCTATGGCTACACCTTC.

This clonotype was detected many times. The CDR3 sequence is CASSLGQGHTEAFF. In DNA, the CDR3 is TGTGCCAGCAGTTTAGGACAGGGTCACACTGAAGCTTTCTTT. This chain joins TRBV12-3 or TRBV12-4 and TRBJ1-1; 7 bases match TRBD1. The CDR3 has 14 residues. The J segment lost 3 bases and the V segment lost 1 base, leaving 2 bases of the junction unmatched.